This T cell receptor (beta chain) was sequenced in a study of long-term antiretroviral therapy in people with HIV. Trimming pared 2 bases from V and 3 bases from J, leaving 14 bases between. CDR1 and CDR2 (germline): GTSNPN, SVGIG (reference sequence). The CDR3 runs to 15 residues. This clone was counted a single time. Its antigen is still unknown. An immunoSEQ assay, version v3.0, was performed at survey level. Here immunoSEQ multiplex PCR was the method, and the copy in TCRdb shows in-frame clones only, minus some. The sample carries some 40,000 clones, approximately 94% recorded once. Study observations and caveats: Every time point showed a repertoire led by clones expanded before ART.

The sample in question was unsorted PBMCs, obtained about 9 years after starting antiretroviral therapy. This chain connects TRBV30 to TRBJ1-5; possibly TRBD1 for D (6 bases). The clonotype originates from a man aged 30 to 39 with HIV. The CDR3 loop is CAWSLTRDNNQPQHF. DNA for the CDR3: TGTGCCTGGAGTCTAACGCGGGACAACAATCAGCCCCAGCATTTT.